This TCR beta chain was captured by sequencing in a study of cytomegalovirus exposure and HLA in healthy donors. The overall study: Clustering assigned 81% of the roughly 420 genotyped donors to the Caucasian-associated ancestry cluster.

As concerns this clone: Its antigen remains unidentified.

Study-wide results and caveats: The authors listed 164 TCR beta chains as cytomegalovirus-associated. Follow-up analysis later connected one missense variant in DCLRE1C with trimming of TCR beta V- and J-genes. Another analysis was done later, and it associated around 17,000 TCR beta sequences with HLA alleles at 0.05 false discovery rate.

Use of 60 Vbeta and 13 Jbeta primers characterized the PCR. Some clones are missing from TCRdb's copy, which holds only in-frame ones; the method was immunoSEQ multiplex PCR. In the table there are around 210,000 clones, 79% of which are singletons. The CDR3 is made up of 19 amino acids. Germline CDR1 is SGHRS and CDR2 is YFSETQ. Germline trimming cut 4 bases from V and 4 bases from J; bases unmatched to any gene: 18. Sequencing was carried out using PBMCs. This receptor was taken from a man over 45 in good health and CMV-seronegative. This chain uses TRBV5-1 with TRBJ2-3, with TRBD2 matching 10 bases. The CDR3 spells CASSPAWTSGRAPPDTQYF. CDR3 sequence (DNA): TGCGCCAGCAGCCCTGCCTGGACTAGCGGACGAGCCCCCCCAGATACGCAGTATTTT. Filled out from reference TRBV5-1 and TRBJ2-3, the complete variable domain reads KAGVTQTPRYLIKTRGQQVTLSCSPISGHRSVSWYQQTPGQGLQFLFEYFSETQRNKGNFPGRFSGRQFSNSRSEMNVSTLELGDSALYLCASSPAWTSGRAPPDTQYFGPGTRLTVL.